One and the same sample provided the 3 T cell receptor beta chains below, sequenced in a study of T cell repertoires in cytomegalovirus infection. Each CDR3 protein gets one entry after TCRdb re-called the reads with MiXCR. Of roughly 230,000 distinct CDR3 sequences in the sample, 22% were seen once. Sequenced: CD8+ T cells from PBMCs. These TCRs come from a human donor in good health (CMV status not recorded). Some clones in this sample may be carry-over from other donors' samples.

At least ten counts were recorded for this clonotype. This chain connects TRBV28 to TRBJ2-1; no clear D. V was clipped by 2 bases and J by 8 bases, with 7 bases between them. There are 12 residues in the CDR3. Per germline, CDR1 MDHEN and CDR2 SYDVKM. DNA of the CDR3: TGTGCCAGCAGTTTACCCTTAGATGAGCAGTTCTTC. Encoded protein: CASSLPLDEQFF.

Only a few counts were recorded for this clonotype. J is TRBJ2-2 and V is TRBV12-3 or TRBV12-4; 8 nucleotides align to TRBD2. V was pared by 7 bases and J by 1 base, with 5 bases of the junction left unmatched. The CDR3 is 15 residues long. The CDR3 protein is CASISSGGNTGELFF. The CDR3 DNA reads TGTGCCAGCATATCCAGCGGGGGGAACACCGGGGAGCTGTTTTTT.

This rearrangement joins TRBV7-6 to TRBJ2-5; 12 bases are shared with TRBD2. The CDR3 is 16 residues long. The germline V gene has CDR1 SGHVS and CDR2 FNYEAQ. Trimming at V came to 1 base and at J to 3 bases, leaving 3 bases not matched to a gene. CDR3 nucleotide sequence: TGTGCCAGCAGCTTAGTAGGACTAGCGGGGAAAGAGACCCAGTACTTC. Encoded protein: CASSLVGLAGKETQYF.